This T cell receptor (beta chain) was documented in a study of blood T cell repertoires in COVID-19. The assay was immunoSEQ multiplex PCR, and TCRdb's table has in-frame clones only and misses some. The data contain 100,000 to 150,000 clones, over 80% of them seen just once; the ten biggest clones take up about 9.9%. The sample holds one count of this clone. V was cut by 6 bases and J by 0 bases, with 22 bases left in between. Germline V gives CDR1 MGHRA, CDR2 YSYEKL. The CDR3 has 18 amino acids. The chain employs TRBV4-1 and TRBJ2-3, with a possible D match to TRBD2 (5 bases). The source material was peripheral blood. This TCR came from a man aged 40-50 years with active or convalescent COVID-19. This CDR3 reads CASSSLYLLASSTDTQYF. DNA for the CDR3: TGCGCCAGCAGTAGCCTCTACTTGCTAGCTTCTAGCACAGATACGCAGTATTTT.